Sequencing of this T cell receptor (beta chain) was carried out in a study of blood T cell repertoires in COVID-19. For the study at large: From T cells, B-cell-depleted T cells, or PBMCs came the material, which was cDNA or gDNA.

V gave up 2 bases and J gave up 3 bases, with 14 bases separating them. Germline V gives CDR1 SGHRS, CDR2 YFSETQ. The CDR3 length is 15 residues. Per the authors' pipeline: Estimates of nucleated cell counts were drawn from the amplification of reference gene primers. The table came from immunoSEQ multiplex PCR; TCRdb's copy has only in-frame clones and leaves some out. D and trimming come from the DNA, and the V and J calls and clone size come from that table. The data contain roughly 30,000 clones, 85% of them singletons. The chain carries TRBV5-1 and TRBJ1-1; a possible D gene is TRBD1 (5 bases). This clonotype was sampled from a human donor with acute or convalescent COVID-19. The donor label of this sample is uncertain. The sample was peripheral blood. DNA for the CDR3: TGCGCCAGCAGCTTTACCGGGGGGGAGTACACTGAAGCTTTCTTT. Translated: CASSFTGGEYTEAFF.